This TCR beta chain was captured in a study of tissue T cells after allogeneic stem cell transplantation. General study results and limits: Some tissue clones might be persisting host cells; their alloreactivity or antigen specificity was not determined. The patient cohort was small and clinically heterogeneous, with limited sampling depth.

Described time point: mouse harvest day 14 after allogeneic transplant. Mouse grafts combined 10^7 T-cell-depleted bone marrow cells with 10^6 splenic CD5+ T cells. Mice had MHC-mismatched B6 into BALB/c GVHD, sampled day 7 or 14. Between the trimmed V and J ends, which lost 1 base and 1 base, there was a span of 6 bases. The CDR3 spans 14 residues. Germline V gives CDR1 LGHNA, CDR2 YNLKQL (reference sequence). In the case of this clone: Antigen: not known. These gene names are mouse names. With the read ending 1 residue before the CDR3 end, the germline J gene is used to fill in that end.

CDR3 sequences, V/J genes, frequencies and template counts came from survey-depth TCRbeta sequencing. Generated by immunoSEQ multiplex PCR, the TCRdb table keeps only in-frame clones and is missing some. The table lists some 5,700 clones, 45% of them singletons, with under 15% in the top ten. The sequenced material came from gut tissue. The source of this sequence is a female BALB/c mouse given C57BL/6 T cells with graft-versus-host disease after an allogeneic hematopoietic cell transplant. This sequence joins TRBV5 and TRBJ2-3; D assignment may be TRBD1 or TRBD2 (6 bases each). The sequenced part of the CDR3 DNA is TGTGCCAGCAGCCAAGGGGGGCGTGCAGAAACGCTGTAT. Amino acid sequence: CASSQGGRAETLY. The complete CDR3 sequence is CASSQGGRAETLYF.